This T cell receptor (beta chain) was sequenced during a study of blood T cell repertoires in COVID-19. Study background: The origin of the acute and convalescent COVID-19 samples was the United States, Italy and Spain. T cells, B-cell-depleted T cells, or PBMCs supplied cDNA or gDNA.

In the source study's methods: The assay estimated nucleated cells by amplifying reference gene primers. Sequencing was performed with immunoSEQ multiplex PCR; in TCRdb, only in-frame clones are kept and a portion is missing. V, J and clone size were drawn from that table, and D and trimming were deduced from the DNA. The sample shows about 170,000 clones, roughly 84% of them seen only once. Sequencing used peripheral blood. This sequence originates from a man between 18 and 35 years old with active or convalescent COVID-19.

The CDR3 spells CASSFRVGYTF. The CDR3 DNA sequence: TGTGCCAGCAGCTTCAGGGTTGGCTACACCTTC. The rearrangement links TRBV7-9 to TRBJ1-2; TRBD1 is a possible D gene (5 bases). The germline V and J ends were trimmed by 3 bases and 7 bases, with 6 bases remaining between them. Germline V gene sequence: CDR1 SEHNR, CDR2 FQNEAQ (reference sequence). There are 11 residues in the CDR3.